The sequence of this T cell receptor beta chain was determined in a study of PD-L1 blockade in urothelial cancer (dated by TCRdb to between 2016 and 2019). About the full investigation: Therapy was started in about 2014 for all patients, and atezolizumab 1,200 mg was administered intravenously every 3 weeks. Twenty-five of 29 patients were identified as males with urothelial cancer of bladder origin, and a prior smoking history was reported by 18 of 29 patients. An ECOG performance status of 0 or 1 was recorded for the patients, and 0 to 3 prior chemotherapy regimens had been received by the patients. Blood samples were analyzed 3 weeks after the start of treatment (second dose) and 6 weeks after the start of treatment. Blood samples gave a median of about 140,000 T cells and tens of thousands of unique TCRs, with a median clonality of about 0.078. The study, an exploratory multi-omic analysis, examined somatic, immune and clinical correlates of response to PD-L1 blockade with atezolizumab in urothelial cancer. Pretreatment tumor samples and matched peripheral blood, collected serially before and after atezolizumab treatment, underwent TCR sequencing. Durable clinical benefit was defined as progression-free survival longer than 6 months, and TCR features were also tested against progression-free and overall survival. In the same patients, whole exome sequencing and RNA sequencing of pretreatment tumors were performed in addition to TCR sequencing. About 10 patients reached durable clinical benefit, while fewer than 25 patients did not. Some 30 patients had pretreatment blood TCR-seq, roughly 24 had at least one posttreatment blood collection, and roughly 24 had tumor TCR-seq. General study outcomes and caveats: Greater expansion of tumor-associated TCR clones in peripheral blood 3 weeks after the start of treatment was observed in patients with durable benefit (n of about 20, p = 0.022). Because of the small sample size (n of about 30) and the many exploratory analyses performed, the results are intended to be regarded as hypothesis-generating. A pretreatment peripheral blood TCR clonality below the median was linked to improved progression-free and overall survival.

To estimate absolute template abundance from read counts, synthetic TCR analog templates were spiked into each PCR. The immunoSEQ assay used bias-controlled V and J gene primers to amplify TCRbeta CDR3 regions from genomic DNA. Sequencing of rearranged TCRbeta segments was performed at approximately 20X coverage. The authors' pipeline ran thus. Sequencing errors were corrected by clustering and CDR3s were annotated against IMGT to assign V, D and J genes. Downstream analyses used only productive TCRbeta rearrangements and left out out-of-frame or stop-codon sequences. Clonality was calculated as one minus the Shannon entropy normalized by the log of the number of unique productive sequences. Clones differing between time points or between blood and tumor were identified using Fisher's exact test with Benjamini-Hochberg correction, with an adjusted p below 0.01 applied as the threshold. TCRdb limited this immuneACCESS table to in-frame rearrangements with V and J called. A share of clones is missing; checked studies link under half to unresolved V genes, and the rest is unexplained. D and trimming were read from the DNA, whereas the V and J calls and clone size are those reported in that table. Present in this sample are about 80,000 clones, roughly nine tenths of which were seen just once. In total, the top ten clones hold 4.5% to 6.5% of the sample.

A cohort of about 31 patients with locally advanced or metastatic urothelial carcinoma, treated at Memorial Sloan Kettering on a trial protocol, was included. Peripheral blood mononuclear cells were collected pretreatment and during treatment, at between 1 and 8 total time points per patient. The Qiagen DNeasy Blood extraction kit was used to purify genomic DNA from total PBMCs and tumor samples. PBMCs were collected pretreatment and during treatment, and were isolated and stored as previously described. About this clone: Its target antigen remains unknown. The sample holds no much larger clone one base away, and base qualities are not on file.

The CDR3 has 17 amino acids, counting the end cysteine and phenylalanine. The entry retains the CDR3 DNA only, 51 bases that are in frame from base 1. In the germline V gene, CDR1 corresponds to SGHNT and CDR2 to YENEEA. The V end loses 4 bases and the J end loses 3 bases, and a stretch of 21 bases separates them. Sequenced material: PBMCs, taken around atezolizumab (anti-PD-L1) treatment. The chain is assembled from TRBV11-3 and TRBJ2-5; a weak D assignment points to TRBD1 (6 bases agree). The sequence came from a woman in her 70s with urothelial cancer. The CDR3 region: CASSSTGSGTPKETQYF. The DNA is as follows: TGTGCCAGCAGCTCGACCGGATCCGGGACACCTAAAGAGACCCAGTACTTC.